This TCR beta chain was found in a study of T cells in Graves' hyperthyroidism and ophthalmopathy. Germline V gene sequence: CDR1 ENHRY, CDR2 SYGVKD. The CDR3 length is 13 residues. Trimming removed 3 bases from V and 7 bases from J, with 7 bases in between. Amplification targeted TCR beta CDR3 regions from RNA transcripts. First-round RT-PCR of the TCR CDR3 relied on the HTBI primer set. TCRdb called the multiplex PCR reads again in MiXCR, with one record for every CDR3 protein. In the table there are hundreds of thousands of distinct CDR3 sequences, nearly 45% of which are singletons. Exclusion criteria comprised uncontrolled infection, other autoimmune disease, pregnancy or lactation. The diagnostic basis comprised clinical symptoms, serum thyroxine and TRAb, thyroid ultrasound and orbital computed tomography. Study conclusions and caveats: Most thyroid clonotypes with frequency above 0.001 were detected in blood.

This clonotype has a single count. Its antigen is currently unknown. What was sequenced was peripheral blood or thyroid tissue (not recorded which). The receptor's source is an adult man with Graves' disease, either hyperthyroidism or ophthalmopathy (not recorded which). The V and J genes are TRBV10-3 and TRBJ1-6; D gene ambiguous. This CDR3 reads CAISDATNSPLHF. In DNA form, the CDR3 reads TGTGCCATCAGTGACGCAACCAATTCACCCCTCCACTTT.